A single sample gave rise to the 26 T cell receptor beta chains below, sequenced in a study of T cells in Graves' hyperthyroidism and ophthalmopathy. Amplification of TCR beta CDR3 regions was performed using RNA transcripts as template. HTBI primers were the set used in a first-round RT-PCR of the TCR CDR3. In TCRdb, the multiplex PCR reads were re-called with MiXCR into one record per CDR3 protein. This sample has some 760,000 distinct CDR3 sequences; 13% to 15% occur once, and the top ten carry roughly 10%. Material: blood. The receptors shown here come from a woman aged 18-29 years with Graves' hyperthyroidism.

This clonotype occurred many times. This chain uses TRBV16 with TRBJ2-1; D gene ambiguous. The CDR3 covers 17 residues. CDR1 is KGHSY, CDR2 FQNENV, per germline. V was clipped by 4 bases and J by 5 bases, with 21 bases between them. The CDR3 sequence: CASSPRWLTGLDNEQFF. For the CDR3, the DNA is TGTGCCAGCAGCCCCCGATGGCTGACGGGTTTAGACAATGAGCAGTTCTTC.

This clonotype was seen ten or more times. V gene TRBV11-2 combines with J gene TRBJ2-6, with no clear D. V dropped 2 bases and J dropped 0 bases, with 14 bases sitting between them. Germline CDR1 SGHAT, CDR2 FQNNGV. The CDR3 runs to 18 residues. The CDR3 is CASSLIGRTSSGANVLTF. CDR3 bases: TGTGCCAGCAGCTTAATCGGCAGGACCAGCTCTGGGGCCAACGTCCTGACTTTC.

V gene TRBV2 combines with J gene TRBJ1-5; D is uncertain. V shed 2 bases and J shed 4 bases, with 6 bases lying between them. The CDR3 runs to 13 residues. Per germline, CDR1 SNHLY and CDR2 FYNNEI. The CDR3 coding sequence is TGTGCCAGCAGTGAAAAGGCTAATCAGCCCCAGCATTTT. The encoded protein is CASSEKANQPQHF.

This sequence joins TRBV29-1 and TRBJ2-7; the match to TRBD2 covers 9 bases. Germline lookup yields CDR1 SQVTM and CDR2 ANQGSEA. The CDR3 length is 15 residues. J was trimmed by 0 bases and V by 6 bases; bases with no gene match: 9. The DNA of the CDR3 is TGCAGCGTCGTGGGTCTAGCGGGGAACTCCTACGAGCAGTACTTC. It specifies CSVVGLAGNSYEQYF.

This clonotype was observed a handful of times. The V and J genes are TRBV7-9 and TRBJ2-3; 7 nucleotides agree with TRBD1. CDR3 size: 18 residues. With V trimmed by 2 bases and J by 2 bases, 13 bases remained unmatched. The germline V gene encodes CDR1 SEHNR and CDR2 FQNEAQ (reference sequence). CDR3 coding DNA: TGTGCCAGCAGCTTACACCGGGTCGGAGACAGGGCCACAGATACGCAGTATTTT. Protein sequence: CASSLHRVGDRATDTQYF.

This clonotype has more than one count but fewer than ten. The chain carries TRBV5-1 and TRBJ2-1; TRBD1 or TRBD2 may be the D gene (6 bases each). Deletions cut 7 bases from V and 8 bases from J, with 22 bases between. Germline assignment: CDR1 SGHRS and CDR2 YFSETQ. This CDR3 has 15 residues. The CDR3, as DNA: TGCGCCAGCGTCGGGGGCTTGGGGACGAAGTATGAGCAGTTCTTC. Amino acids: CASVGGLGTKYEQFF.

This clonotype has ten or more counts. The genes are TRBV20-1 and TRBJ1-2; D remains unclear. The V gene's germline CDR1 is DFQATT and CDR2 SNEGSKA (reference sequence). V lost 5 bases and J 0 bases, leaving 13 bases between the germline ends. The CDR3 loop spans 14 amino acids. The CDR3 DNA reads TGCAGTGCTCAAACCAGGATATCTAACTATGGCTACACCTTC. Translation gives CSAQTRISNYGYTF.

This clonotype occurred many times. The chain combines TRBV7-9 with TRBJ1-1; D remains unclear. CDR3 length: 13 residues. V gave up 7 bases and J gave up 1 base, with 10 bases separating them. The germline V gene encodes CDR1 SEHNR and CDR2 FQNEAQ (reference sequence). In DNA form, the CDR3 reads TGTGCCAGCAAGGCTAGGGCGAACACTGAAGCTTTCTTT. Its protein product is CASKARANTEAFF.

This clonotype was seen a few times. The chain couples TRBV19 to TRBJ2-3, with 8 bases matching TRBD1. Trimming cost V 6 bases and J 0 bases; bases outside gene matches: 5. Looked up from germline, CDR1 is LNHDA and CDR2 is SQIVND (reference sequence). The CDR3 is made up of 15 amino acids. The CDR3 nucleotides are TGTGCCAGTAGGCCGGACAGGGCGAGCACAGATACGCAGTATTTT. Its translation: CASRPDRASTDTQYF. The variable domain in full, completed from reference TRBV19 and TRBJ2-3, reads DGGITQSPKYLFRKEGQNVTLSCEQNLNHDAMYWYRQDPGQGLRLIYYSQIVNDFQKGDIAEGYSVSREKKESFPLTVTSAQKNPTAFYLCASRPDRASTDTQYFGPGTRLTVL.

The CDR3 here is CASSERLADSTDTQYF. The CDR3 bases are TGTGCCAGCAGTGAGCGGCTAGCGGATAGCACAGATACGCAGTATTTT. The rearrangement uses TRBV6-1 and TRBJ2-3; TRBD2 aligns across 7 bases. CDR1 and CDR2 (germline): MNHNS, SASEGT. The CDR3 length is 16 residues. Trimming cost V 3 bases and J 0 bases; bases outside gene matches: 6.

This clonotype was detected ten times or more. The chain carries TRBV12-3 or TRBV12-4 and TRBJ2-3; D is tentatively TRBD1 or TRBD2 (5 bases each). The V and J ends lost 3 bases and 3 bases respectively, with 13 bases between them. The CDR3 is made up of 15 amino acids. The CDR3 loop is CASSLVPRGTDTQYF. The CDR3, as DNA: TGTGCCAGCAGTTTGGTCCCGAGGGGAACAGATACGCAGTATTTT.

At least ten counts were recorded for this clonotype. J is TRBJ2-3 and V is TRBV11-3; D not certain. Between the trimmed V and J ends, which lost 2 bases and 0 bases, there was a span of 9 bases. Germline CDR1 reads SGHNT; CDR2 reads YENEEA. The CDR3 is made up of 15 amino acids. Here the CDR3 reads CASSLWTTSTDTQYF. CDR3 DNA sequence: TGTGCCAGCAGCTTATGGACCACAAGCACAGATACGCAGTATTTT.

This clonotype turned up a few times. This chain joins TRBV4-1 and TRBJ1-1; the D gene is possibly TRBD1 (6 bases). The germline CDR1 and CDR2 sequences are MGHRA and YSYEKL. Trimming took off 1 base at V and 5 bases at J, with 14 bases between the two ends. The CDR3 extends over 15 amino acids. The CDR3 spells CASSQVLRGATEAFF. The CDR3 DNA reads TGCGCCAGCAGCCAAGTTCTAAGGGGGGCGACTGAAGCTTTCTTT.

This clonotype has at least ten counts. V is TRBV12-3 or TRBV12-4 and J is TRBJ1-1; D gene unclear. Deletions cut 6 bases from V and 1 base from J, with 9 bases between. The CDR3 covers 13 residues. CDR3 sequence: CASSLTENTEAFF. CDR3 sequence (DNA): TGTGCCAGCAGCTTAACGGAGAACACTGAAGCTTTCTTT.

Many counts were recorded for this clonotype. The genes are TRBV7-8 and TRBJ2-1, with 8 bases identical to TRBD2. The germline CDR1 and CDR2 sequences are SGHVS and FQNEAQ. Losses at the gene ends were 2 bases for V and 2 bases for J; bases not matched to a gene: 20. The CDR3 length is 21 residues. Here the CDR3 DNA reads TGTGCCAGCAGCTTACAAAAGGCGGGCACACCGCGAGCGGGAGCCTACAATGAGCAGTTCTTC. This translates into CASSLQKAGTPRAGAYNEQFF. Complete variable domain (other parts from reference TRBV7-8 and TRBJ2-1): GAGVSQSPRYKVAKRGQDVALRCDPISGHVSLFWYQQALGQGPEFLTYFQNEAQLDKSGLPSDRFFAERPEGSVSTLKIQRTQQEDSAVYLCASSLQKAGTPRAGAYNEQFFGPGTRLTVL.

This clonotype came up many times. The rearrangement uses TRBV7-9 and TRBJ2-5; the match to TRBD2 covers 8 bases. Germline CDR1 is SEHNR and CDR2 is FQNEAQ (reference sequence). V dropped 5 bases and J dropped 5; count of bases not matched to a gene: 13. The CDR3 runs to 16 residues. CDR3 amino acids: CASSPLLAGLLETQYF. The CDR3 nucleotides read TGTGCCAGCAGCCCCCTCCTAGCGGGCCTGTTGGAGACCCAGTACTTC.

The rearrangement links TRBV10-3 to TRBJ2-7, with 8 bases identical to TRBD2. The CDR3 is made up of 18 amino acids. V lost 3 bases and J lost 2; bases outside the gene matches: 15. Germline V lookup: CDR1 ENHRY, CDR2 SYGVKD. Written as DNA, the CDR3 is TGTGCCATCAGTGACCAAACCTCTGGACTAGCAGGGACCTACGAGCAGTACTTC. Residues: CAISDQTSGLAGTYEQYF.

This clonotype was recorded a few times. The CDR3 nucleotides are TGTGCCAGCAGTGACACGGGGGATTATGCAGCTTTCTTT. Translated: CASSDTGDYAAFF. The V and J genes are TRBV2 and TRBJ1-1; D possibly corresponds to TRBD1 (5 bases). Per the germline V gene, CDR1 is SNHLY and CDR2 is FYNNEI. The CDR3 has 13 residues. Between the trimmed V and J ends, which lost 3 bases and 10 bases, there was a span of 15 bases.

This clonotype was detected a few times. This rearrangement joins TRBV7-9 to TRBJ2-7; D not resolved. Germline V CDR1 and CDR2: SEHNR, FQNEAQ (reference sequence). V lost 5 bases and J lost 6, with 14 bases in between. The CDR3 spans 13 residues. This CDR3 reads CASSPSFGPEQYF. Here the CDR3 DNA reads TGTGCCAGCAGCCCCAGCTTTGGCCCCGAGCAGTACTTC.

This clonotype was recorded many times. The genes are TRBV27 and TRBJ2-3; TRBD2 agrees at 9 bases. This CDR3 is built from 14 residues. The trim removed 5 bases at V and 5 bases at J, leaving 5 bases unmatched. The V gene's germline CDR1 is MNHEY and CDR2 SMNVEV (reference sequence). CDR3 sequence reads: CASSGLAMGDTQYF. CDR3 bases: TGTGCCAGCAGTGGACTAGCGATGGGAGATACGCAGTATTTT.

The J gene is TRBJ2-7, the V gene TRBV20-1; TRBD1 matches at 8 bases. This CDR3 spans 14 amino acids. The trim removed 2 bases at V and 3 bases at J, leaving 6 bases unmatched. Looked up from germline, CDR1 is DFQATT and CDR2 is SNEGSKA (reference sequence). The CDR3 sequence: CSARQPGTGYEQYF. The DNA of the CDR3 is TGCAGTGCTAGACAACCCGGGACAGGCTACGAGCAGTACTTC.

This clonotype showed up just a few times. This rearrangement joins TRBV7-2 to TRBJ1-2; weak D call: TRBD1 (5 bases). Between the trimmed V and J ends, which lost 10 bases and 4 bases, there was a span of 19 bases. CDR3 length: 14 residues. CDR1 and CDR2 from the germline V gene are SGHTA and FQGNSA. CDR3 protein: CANSLTDLSYGYTF. CDR3 sequence (DNA): TGTGCCAACAGTTTGACAGACCTCTCCTATGGCTACACCTTC.

This clonotype has only a few counts. V and J are TRBV27 and TRBJ2-1; 10 bases agree with TRBD1. CDR1 is MNHEY and CDR2 is SMNVEV in the germline V gene (reference sequence). V was pared by 6 bases and J by 5 bases, with 7 bases of the junction left unmatched. CDR3 length: 15 residues. The CDR3 nucleotides read TGTGCCAGCAGCCGGGACAGGGGTCTCCACAATGAGCAGTTCTTC. Translating it yields CASSRDRGLHNEQFF.

The chain links TRBV27 to TRBJ1-5; D unclear. Per germline, CDR1 MNHEY and CDR2 SMNVEV (reference sequence). The ends were cut back, 8 bases at V and 7 bases at J, with 15 bases in the middle. This CDR3 region has 13 residues. CDR3 sequence reads: CASAPLGRQPQHF. DNA of the CDR3: TGTGCCAGCGCCCCTCTGGGCCGGCAGCCCCAGCATTTT.

This clonotype occurred many times. The CDR3: CASSPPRNRGEDTQYF. Here the CDR3 DNA reads TGTGCCAGCAGCCCCCCTCGAAACAGGGGAGAAGATACGCAGTATTTT. The gene calls are TRBV7-2 and TRBJ2-3, with TRBD1 matching 7 bases. CDR1 is SGHTA, CDR2 FQGNSA, per germline. The CDR3 runs to 16 residues. The V segment lost 5 bases and the J segment 5 bases; nucleotides outside the gene matches: 13.

In its sample, this clonotype was seen once. The chain couples TRBV14 to TRBJ2-1; D is perhaps TRBD1 or TRBD2 (5 bases each). Trimming pared 4 bases from V and 7 bases from J, leaving 23 bases between. The germline gives CDR1 SGHDN, CDR2 FVKESK. The CDR3 covers 17 residues. The CDR3 protein is CASSRLQGPPRGNEQFF. CDR3 coding DNA: TGTGCCAGCAGCCGCCTCCAGGGACCCCCCCGTGGGAATGAGCAGTTCTTC. The full variable domain, completed using reference TRBV14 and TRBJ2-1, is EAGVTQFPSHSVIEKGQTVTLRCDPISGHDNLYWYRRVMGKEIKFLLHFVKESKQDESGMPNNRFLAERTGGTYSTLKVQPAELEDSGVYFCASSRLQGPPRGNEQFFGPGTRLTVL.